This T cell receptor beta chain was observed in a study of T cell responses to AZD1222 COVID-19 vaccine. Whole-study findings and limits: Spike was spanned by vaccine-associated CD4 TCRs, with dominance at 160-218 and 743-854. Recipients of AZD1222 seropositive at baseline numbered only 5 to 7.

Generated by immunoSEQ multiplex PCR, the TCRdb table keeps only in-frame clones and is missing some. The data contain about 99,000 clones, roughly 92% of them singletons. The CDR3 has 14 amino acids. CDR1 SGHKS and CDR2 YYEKEE come from the germline V gene (reference sequence). V lost 4 bases to trimming and J lost 11 bases, with 21 bases between them. On this clone: The target antigen is unknown.

The starting material was peripheral blood, obtained 28 days after the second AZD1222 dose. This TCR was sampled from an adult who received the AZD1222 COVID-19 vaccine. J is TRBJ1-1 and V is TRBV5-5; no definite D call. The DNA of the CDR3 is TGTGCCAGCAGCCGGGAGGGAGTTTTGAAACGGGCTTTCTTT. Amino acids: CASSREGVLKRAFF.